This T cell receptor beta chain was found in a study of T-cell reconstitution after alpha-beta-depleted transplantation in children. Points from the study as a whole: Where alpha-beta T cells came from about two months after transplant was reportedly several hundred expanded graft clones. T-cell numbers and diversity, one year after transplant, stemmed largely from T cells that were newly produced.

Losses at the gene ends were 3 bases for V and 4 bases for J; bases not matched to a gene: 4. CDR1 and CDR2 (germline): MNHEY, SMNVEV (reference sequence). The length of the CDR3 is 15 residues. TCRbeta library construction was performed incorporating unique molecular identifiers. Via MiXCR, TCRdb re-called the PCR reads, giving one row per CDR3 protein. The repertoire holds around 670,000 distinct CDR3 sequences, with 13% as singletons. This clonotype was seen a few times. No antigen is known for it. Source: PBMCs, taken before TCRalphabeta/CD19-depleted stem cell transplant. The sequence derives from a girl aged 2 to 9 with congenital amegakaryocytic thrombocytopenia, due to receive a stem cell transplant. This chain connects TRBV27 to TRBJ2-3; the match to TRBD2 covers 10 bases. The CDR3 coding sequence is TGTGCCAGCAGTTTCCTAGCGGGAGCCCCAGATACGCAGTATTTT. Residues: CASSFLAGAPDTQYF.